Listed here are 2 T cell receptor beta chains from one sample, sequenced in a study of blood T cell repertoires in COVID-19. Here immunoSEQ multiplex PCR was the method, and the copy in TCRdb shows in-frame clones only, minus some. The data hold about 95,000 clones, with roughly 90% observed a single time. Source material: peripheral blood. These receptors originate from a man aged 50-59 years with COVID-19, enrolled during active disease.

The chain carries TRBV7-8 and TRBJ2-7; no clear D. The CDR3 loop spans 12 amino acids. V dropped 3 bases and J dropped 6 bases, with 9 bases sitting between them. Germline V lookup: CDR1 SGHVS, CDR2 FQNEAQ. CDR3: CASSFSGSEQYF. The CDR3 DNA reads as TGTGCCAGCAGCTTTAGTGGTAGCGAGCAGTACTTC.

The chain has TRBV12-3 or TRBV12-4 and TRBJ2-5; D might be TRBD2 (6 bases). CDR3 length: 13 amino acids. Trimming took off 7 bases at V and 1 base at J, with 10 bases between the two ends. CDR3 loop: CASIRDSQETQYF. The CDR3 DNA reads TGTGCCAGCATCCGGGACTCCCAAGAGACCCAGTACTTC.